This T cell receptor beta chain was identified during a study of shared clonotypes between healthy human individuals. The assay used deep level. It was roughly 200 ng DNA, some 30,000 T cell genomes, that sorted-subset replicate PCRs used. Libraries were prepared by immunoSEQ multiplex PCR; TCRdb keeps only in-frame clonotypes and omits some of them. The table lists about 2 million clones, roughly 95% of them singletons. On this clone itself: Its antigen is undetermined.

Regarding the study as a whole: Among donors, clonotype sharing was expected to be affected by sequencing depth.

Germline assignment: CDR1 SGHVS and CDR2 FQNEAQ. This CDR3 has 16 residues. The V and J ends lost 5 bases and 3 bases, in that order; junction bases with no gene match: 9. It was CD45RO-negative cells, positively selected for CCR7, that made up naive CD8 cells, with terminally differentiated effector memory CD45RA+ cells excluded. Within Nashville, Tennessee resided all donors, each a Caucasian adult. This TCR was recovered from a man between 18 and 29 years old in good health. The rearrangement uses TRBV7-8 and TRBJ2-3; 9 bases line up with TRBD1. Sequencing was carried out using naive CD8+ T cells sorted from blood. In DNA, the CDR3 is TGTGCCAGCAGCAGATTGACAGGGGGAAGTACAGATACGCAGTATTTT. This translates into CASSRLTGGSTDTQYF.